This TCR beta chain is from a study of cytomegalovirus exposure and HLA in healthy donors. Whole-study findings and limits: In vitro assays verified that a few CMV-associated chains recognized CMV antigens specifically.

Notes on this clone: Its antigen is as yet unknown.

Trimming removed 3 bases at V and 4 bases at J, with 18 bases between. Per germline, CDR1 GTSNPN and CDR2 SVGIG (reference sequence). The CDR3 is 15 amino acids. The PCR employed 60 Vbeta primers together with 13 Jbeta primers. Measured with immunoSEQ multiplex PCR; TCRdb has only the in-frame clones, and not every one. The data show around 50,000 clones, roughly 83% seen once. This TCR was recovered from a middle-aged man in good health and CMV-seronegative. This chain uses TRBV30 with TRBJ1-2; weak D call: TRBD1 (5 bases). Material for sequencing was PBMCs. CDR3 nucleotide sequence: TGTGCCTGGAGCCCTGGGGGGGAACTTGGCTATGGCTACACCTTC. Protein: CAWSPGGELGYGYTF.